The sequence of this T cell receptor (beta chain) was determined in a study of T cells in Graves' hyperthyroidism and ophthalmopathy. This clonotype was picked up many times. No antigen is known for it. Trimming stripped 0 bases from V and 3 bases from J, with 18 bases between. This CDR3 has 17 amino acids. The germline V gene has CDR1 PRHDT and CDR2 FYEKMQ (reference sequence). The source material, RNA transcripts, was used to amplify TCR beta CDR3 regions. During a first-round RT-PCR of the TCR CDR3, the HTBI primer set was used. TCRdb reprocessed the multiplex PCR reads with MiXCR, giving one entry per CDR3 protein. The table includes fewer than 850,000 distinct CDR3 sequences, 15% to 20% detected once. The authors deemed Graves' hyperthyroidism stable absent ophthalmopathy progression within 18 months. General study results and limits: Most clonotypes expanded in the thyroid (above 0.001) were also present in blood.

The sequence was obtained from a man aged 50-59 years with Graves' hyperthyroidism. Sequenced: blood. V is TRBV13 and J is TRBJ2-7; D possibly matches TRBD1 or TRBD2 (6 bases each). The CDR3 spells CASSLGRPRGQYYEQYF. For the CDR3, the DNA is TGTGCCAGCAGCTTAGGGCGACCTCGGGGGCAATACTACGAGCAGTACTTC.